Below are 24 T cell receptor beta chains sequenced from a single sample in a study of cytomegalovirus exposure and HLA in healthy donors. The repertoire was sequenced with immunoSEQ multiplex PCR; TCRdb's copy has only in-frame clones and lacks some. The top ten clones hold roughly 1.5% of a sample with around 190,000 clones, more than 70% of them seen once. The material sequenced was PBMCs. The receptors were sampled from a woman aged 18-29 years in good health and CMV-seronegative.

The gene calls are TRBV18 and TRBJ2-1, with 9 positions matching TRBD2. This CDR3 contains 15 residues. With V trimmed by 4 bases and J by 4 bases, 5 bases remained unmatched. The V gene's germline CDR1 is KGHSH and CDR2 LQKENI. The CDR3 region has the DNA TGTGCCAGCTCACTTAGCGGGGGAGGATACAATGAGCAGTTCTTC. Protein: CASSLSGGGYNEQFF. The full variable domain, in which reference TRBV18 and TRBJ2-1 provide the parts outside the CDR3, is NAGVMQNPRHLVRRRGQEARLRCSPMKGHSHVYWYRQLPEEGLKFMVYLQKENIIDESGMPKERFSAEFPKEGPSILRIQQVVRGDSAAYFCASSLSGGGYNEQFFGPGTRLTVL.

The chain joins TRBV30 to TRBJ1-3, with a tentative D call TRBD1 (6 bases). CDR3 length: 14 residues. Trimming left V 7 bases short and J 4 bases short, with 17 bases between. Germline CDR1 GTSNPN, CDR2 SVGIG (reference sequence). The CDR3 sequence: CAYQEGGPGNTIYF. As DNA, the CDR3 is TGTGCCTACCAGGAAGGGGGTCCCGGAAACACCATATATTTT.

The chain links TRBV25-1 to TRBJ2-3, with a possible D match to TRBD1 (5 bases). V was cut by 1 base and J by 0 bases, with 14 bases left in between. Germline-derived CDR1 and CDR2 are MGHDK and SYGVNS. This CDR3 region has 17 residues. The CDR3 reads CASSEFNLAGSTDTQYF. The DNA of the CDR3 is TGTGCCAGCAGTGAATTCAACTTGGCAGGGAGCACAGATACGCAGTATTTT.

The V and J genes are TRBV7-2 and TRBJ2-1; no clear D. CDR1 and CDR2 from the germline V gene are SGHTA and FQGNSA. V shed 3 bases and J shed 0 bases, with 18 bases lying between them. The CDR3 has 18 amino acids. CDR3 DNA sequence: TGTGCCAGCAGCTTTGGTCTCTTTGAGCCCCACTCCTACAATGAGCAGTTCTTC. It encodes CASSFGLFEPHSYNEQFF.

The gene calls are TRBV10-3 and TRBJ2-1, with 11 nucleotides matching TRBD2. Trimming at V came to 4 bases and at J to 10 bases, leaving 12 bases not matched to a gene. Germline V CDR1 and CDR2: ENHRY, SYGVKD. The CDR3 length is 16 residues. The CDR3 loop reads CAISVISGRVVKEQFF. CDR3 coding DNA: TGTGCCATCAGTGTTATTAGCGGGAGGGTTGTAAAGGAGCAGTTCTTC.

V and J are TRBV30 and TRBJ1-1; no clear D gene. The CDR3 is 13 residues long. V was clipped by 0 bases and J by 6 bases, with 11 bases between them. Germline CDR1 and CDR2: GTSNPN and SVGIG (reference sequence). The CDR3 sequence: CAWSVPGPAEAFF. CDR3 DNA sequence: TGTGCCTGGAGTGTTCCGGGTCCAGCTGAAGCTTTCTTT.

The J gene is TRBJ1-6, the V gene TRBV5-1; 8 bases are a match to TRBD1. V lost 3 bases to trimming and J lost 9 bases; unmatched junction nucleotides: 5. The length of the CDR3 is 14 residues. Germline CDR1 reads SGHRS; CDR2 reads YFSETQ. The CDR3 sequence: CASSSDRGSSPLHF. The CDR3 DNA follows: TGCGCCAGCAGCTCCGACAGGGGTTCTTCACCCCTCCACTTT. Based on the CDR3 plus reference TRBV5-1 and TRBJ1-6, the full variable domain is KAGVTQTPRYLIKTRGQQVTLSCSPISGHRSVSWYQQTPGQGLQFLFEYFSETQRNKGNFPGRFSGRQFSNSRSEMNVSTLELGDSALYLCASSSDRGSSPLHFGNGTRLTVT.

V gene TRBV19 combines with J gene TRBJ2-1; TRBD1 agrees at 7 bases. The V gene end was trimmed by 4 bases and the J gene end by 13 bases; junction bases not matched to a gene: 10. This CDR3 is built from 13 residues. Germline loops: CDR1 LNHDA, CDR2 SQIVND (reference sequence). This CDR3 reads CASSTETGASQFF. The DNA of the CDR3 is TGTGCCAGTAGTACAGAAACAGGGGCTTCCCAGTTCTTC.

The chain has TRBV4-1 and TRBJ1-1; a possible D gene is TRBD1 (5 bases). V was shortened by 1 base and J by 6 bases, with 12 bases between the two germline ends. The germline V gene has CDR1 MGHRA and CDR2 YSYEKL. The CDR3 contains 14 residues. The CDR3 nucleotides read TGCGCCAGCAGCCAAGGACAGTCCGGCCCTGAAGCTTTCTTT. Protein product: CASSQGQSGPEAFF.

CDR3 sequence (DNA): TGTGCCAGCAGCAGGGGACACGGGAACACTGAAGCTTTCTTT. Amino acids: CASSRGHGNTEAFF. The chain links TRBV9 to TRBJ1-1, with a tentative D call TRBD1 (6 bases). V was shortened by 4 bases and J by 1 base, with 11 bases between the two germline ends. CDR3 length equals 14 residues. Germline values: CDR1 SGDLS, CDR2 YYNGEE.

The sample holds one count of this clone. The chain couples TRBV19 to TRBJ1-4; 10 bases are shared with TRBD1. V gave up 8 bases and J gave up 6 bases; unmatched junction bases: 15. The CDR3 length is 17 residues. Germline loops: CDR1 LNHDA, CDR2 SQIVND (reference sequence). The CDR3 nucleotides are TGTGCCAGTTCCGGGACAGGGGCCACTAGAAGCTATGAAAAACTGTTTTTT. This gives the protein CASSGTGATRSYEKLFF.

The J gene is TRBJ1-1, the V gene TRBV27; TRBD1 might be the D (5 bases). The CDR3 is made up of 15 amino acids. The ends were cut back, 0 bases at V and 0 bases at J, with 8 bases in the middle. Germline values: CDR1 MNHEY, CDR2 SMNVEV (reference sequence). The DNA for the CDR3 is TGTGCCAGCAGTTTATCGGACACGCTGAACACTGAAGCTTTCTTT. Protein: CASSLSDTLNTEAFF.

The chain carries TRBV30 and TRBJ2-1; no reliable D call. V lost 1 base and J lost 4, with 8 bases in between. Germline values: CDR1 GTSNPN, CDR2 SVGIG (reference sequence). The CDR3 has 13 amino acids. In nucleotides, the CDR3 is TGTGCCTGGAGTGCAGGTCGGTACAATGAGCAGTTCTTC. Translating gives CAWSAGRYNEQFF.

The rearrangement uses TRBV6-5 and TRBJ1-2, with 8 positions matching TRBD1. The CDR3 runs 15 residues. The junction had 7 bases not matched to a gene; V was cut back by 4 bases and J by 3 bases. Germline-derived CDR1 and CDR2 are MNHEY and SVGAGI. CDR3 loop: CASSFYATGDYGYTF. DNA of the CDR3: TGTGCCAGCAGTTTTTACGCGACAGGGGACTATGGCTACACCTTC.

CDR3 bases: TGTGCCAGCAGCGCCTTCACAGGGACCTATTTCTCCTATAATTCACCCCTCCACTTT. Translation: CASSAFTGTYFSYNSPLHF. The chain is built from TRBV9 and TRBJ1-6, with D tentatively TRBD1 (6 bases). The germline V gene encodes CDR1 SGDLS and CDR2 YYNGEE. The CDR3 is 19 residues long. V was trimmed by 3 bases and J by 0 bases, leaving 19 bases between them. The entire variable domain, with the rest obtained from reference TRBV9 and TRBJ1-6, is as follows: DSGVTQTPKHLITATGQRVTLRCSPRSGDLSVYWYQQSLDQGLQFLIQYYNGEERAKGNILERFSAQQFPDLHSELNLSSLELGDSALYFCASSAFTGTYFSYNSPLHFGNGTRLTVT.

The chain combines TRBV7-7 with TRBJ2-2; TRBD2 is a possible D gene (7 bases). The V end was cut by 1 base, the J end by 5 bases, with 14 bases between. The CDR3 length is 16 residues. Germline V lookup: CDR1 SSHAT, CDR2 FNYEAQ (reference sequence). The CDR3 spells CASSLGPRGATGELFF. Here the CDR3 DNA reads TGTGCCAGCAGCTTAGGCCCCCGGGGGGCGACCGGGGAGCTGTTTTTT.

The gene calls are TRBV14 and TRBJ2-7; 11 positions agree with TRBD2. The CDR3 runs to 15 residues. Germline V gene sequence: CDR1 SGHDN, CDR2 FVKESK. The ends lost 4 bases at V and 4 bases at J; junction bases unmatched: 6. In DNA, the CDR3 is TGTGCCAGCAGCCCAAGACTAGCGGGAACATACGAGCAGTACTTC. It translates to CASSPRLAGTYEQYF. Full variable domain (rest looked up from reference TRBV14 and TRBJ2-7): EAGVTQFPSHSVIEKGQTVTLRCDPISGHDNLYWYRRVMGKEIKFLLHFVKESKQDESGMPNNRFLAERTGGTYSTLKVQPAELEDSGVYFCASSPRLAGTYEQYFGPGTRLTVT.

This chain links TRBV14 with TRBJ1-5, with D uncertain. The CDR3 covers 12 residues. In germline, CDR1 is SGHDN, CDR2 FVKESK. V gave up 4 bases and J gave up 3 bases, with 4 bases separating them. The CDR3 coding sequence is TGTGCCAGCAGCCTAGCCAATCAGCCCCAGCATTTT. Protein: CASSLANQPQHF.

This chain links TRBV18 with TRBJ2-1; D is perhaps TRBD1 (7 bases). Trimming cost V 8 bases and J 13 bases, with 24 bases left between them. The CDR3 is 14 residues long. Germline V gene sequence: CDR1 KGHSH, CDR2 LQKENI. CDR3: CASPPGGLVSAQFF. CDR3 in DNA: TGTGCCAGCCCCCCAGGGGGGCTGGTAAGCGCCCAGTTCTTC.

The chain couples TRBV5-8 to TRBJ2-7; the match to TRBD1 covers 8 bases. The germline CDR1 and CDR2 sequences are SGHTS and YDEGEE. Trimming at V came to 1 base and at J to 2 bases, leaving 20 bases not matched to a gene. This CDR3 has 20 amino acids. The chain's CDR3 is CASSLLVDRGRNLKPYEQYF. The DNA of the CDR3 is TGTGCCAGCAGCTTGCTGGTAGACAGGGGCAGAAACCTCAAACCCTACGAGCAGTACTTC.

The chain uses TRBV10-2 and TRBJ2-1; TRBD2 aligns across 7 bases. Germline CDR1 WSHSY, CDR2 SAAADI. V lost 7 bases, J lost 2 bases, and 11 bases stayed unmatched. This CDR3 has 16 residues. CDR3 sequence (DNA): TGCGCCAGCACCTGGCAGCCGGGAGGACCCTACAATGAGCAGTTCTTC. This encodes CASTWQPGGPYNEQFF.

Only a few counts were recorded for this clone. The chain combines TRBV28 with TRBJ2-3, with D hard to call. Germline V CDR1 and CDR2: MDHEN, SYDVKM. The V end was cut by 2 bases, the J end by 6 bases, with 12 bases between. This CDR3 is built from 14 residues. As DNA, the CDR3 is TGTGCCAGCAGTTTAGACTCCCGACCTGATACGCAGTATTTT. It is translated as CASSLDSRPDTQYF.

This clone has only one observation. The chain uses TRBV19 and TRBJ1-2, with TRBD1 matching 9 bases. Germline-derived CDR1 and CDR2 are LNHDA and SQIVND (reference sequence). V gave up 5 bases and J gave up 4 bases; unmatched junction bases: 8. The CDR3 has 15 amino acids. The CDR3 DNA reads TGTGCCAGTAGTTTGGGACAGGGAGGATTCTATGGCTACACCTTC. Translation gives CASSLGQGGFYGYTF.

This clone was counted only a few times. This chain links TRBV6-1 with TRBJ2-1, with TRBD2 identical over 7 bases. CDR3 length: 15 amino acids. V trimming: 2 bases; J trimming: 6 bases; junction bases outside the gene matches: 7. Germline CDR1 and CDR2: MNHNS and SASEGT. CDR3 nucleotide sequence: TGTGCCAGCAGTGAACTAGCGGCCGAGGGCAATGAGCAGTTCTTC. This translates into CASSELAAEGNEQFF.